The rows below give T cell receptor beta chains drawn from one sample of a study of PD-1 blockade in classical Hodgkin lymphoma. Generated by immunoSEQ multiplex PCR, the TCRdb table keeps only in-frame clones and is missing some. There are around 25,000 clones in the sample; 65% to 85% occur only once, and 1.8% lies in the top ten. The specimen was CD4+ T cells from blood, collected at baseline. The receptors derive from a human donor with classical Hodgkin lymphoma. Each CDR3 is given with its conserved first and last residue. The order of the fields is J gene, D gene, V gene, clone size, CDR3 DNA, CDR3 protein. The D gene is left open where the match is weak. Size is omitted from some rows. Given values are once, few, many or a class for expanded clones.

>TRBJ2-7|-|TRBV7-2|-
TGTGCCAGCAGCGCGACGCAGGGAACCTACGAGCAGTACTTC
CASSATQGTYEQYF
>TRBJ1-1|-|TRBV11-2|-
TGTGCCAGCAGCCGCCGCGAATTCACTGAAGCTTTCTTT
CASSRREFTEAFF
>TRBJ1-4|TRBD1|TRBV2|-
TGTGCCAGCAGTGAAGCGCGGGACAGCACCTCAACTAATGAAAAACTGTTTTTT
CASSEARDSTSTNEKLFF
>TRBJ1-1|-|TRBV7-2|-
TGTGCCAGCAGCTTGCCACAGGTCCACGAAGCTTTCTTT
CASSLPQVHEAFF
>TRBJ2-6|-|TRBV5-1|-
TGCGCCAGCAGCTTCGGCGGGGCCAACGTCCTGACTTTC
CASSFGGANVLTF
>TRBJ1-1|-|TRBV6-5|-
TGTGCCAGCAGTTACTCCCGAAGGGGCACTGAAGCTTTCTTT
CASSYSRRGTEAFF
>TRBJ2-3|-|TRBV7-8|-
TGTGCCAGCAGCTTAGGTACTCCGGGGGCAGGGGATACGCAGTATTTT
CASSLGTPGAGDTQYF
>TRBJ1-2|-|TRBV29-1|-
TGCAGCGTCTCAGACCGGGGGGTAGGTGGCTACACCTTC
CSVSDRGVGGYTF
>TRBJ1-6|-|TRBV10-3|-
TGTGCCATCAGTGAGGGAGCGGGCTCCTATAATTCACCCCTCCACTTT
CAISEGAGSYNSPLHF
>TRBJ1-6|-|TRBV21-1|-
TGTGCCAGCGGTCTGAGGGGGGGGGCTTACAAACCCCTCCACTTT
CASGLRGGAYKPLHF
>TRBJ1-2|TRBD1|TRBV6-1|-
TGTGCCAGCAGTGAAGGGACAGGGTACTATGGCTACACCTTC
CASSEGTGYYGYTF
>TRBJ1-5|-|TRBV9|-
TGTGCCAGCAGTGAAGCAACAGGGTCTTTTTATCAGCCCCAGCATTTT
CASSEATGSFYQPQHF
>TRBJ1-1|-|TRBV30|-
TGTGCCTGGAGTCCAAAATTCGACACTAGGGCCTACACTGAAGCTTTCTTT
CAWSPKFDTRAYTEAFF
>TRBJ1-4|TRBD1|TRBV6-6|-
TGTGCCAGCAGCCGTAATACAGGGGGTAATGAAAAACTGTTTTTT
CASSRNTGGNEKLFF
>TRBJ1-6|TRBD1|TRBV9|-
TGTGCCAGCAGCTCCCTCGGCAGGGGGAATTCACCCCTCCACTTT
CASSSLGRGNSPLHF
>TRBJ2-7|-|TRBV27|-
TGTGCCAGCAGTCCGAGGGACCGTAGCTCCTACGAGCAGTACTTC
CASSPRDRSSYEQYF
>TRBJ1-4|TRBD1|TRBV9|-
TGTGCCAGCAGCGTTGGGGAGGACAGGGAGAATGAAAAACTGTTTTTT
CASSVGEDRENEKLFF
>TRBJ2-5|TRBD2|TRBV18|-
TGTGCCAGCTCACCTGGGACTAGCGGGTCCACGACCCAGTACTTC
CASSPGTSGSTTQYF
>TRBJ1-1|-|TRBV30|-
TGTGCGTTAAGTCAATCGGGGAACACTGAAGCTTTCTTT
CALSQSGNTEAFF
>TRBJ1-1|-|TRBV5-6|-
TGTGCCAGCAGCTTGGGACTGATGATGAACACTGAAGCTTTCTTT
CASSLGLMMNTEAFF
>TRBJ2-7|TRBD1|TRBV6-6|-
TGTGCCAGCAGTTATTTTGGGACAGCTTCAAAGGGCGAGCAGTACTTC
CASSYFGTASKGEQYF
>TRBJ1-6|-|TRBV9|few
TGTGCCAGCAGCGTACAGGGCTATAATTCACCCCTCCACTTT
CASSVQGYNSPLHF
>TRBJ1-5|-|TRBV6-1|-
TGTGCCAGCAGTGGCCGGGGGGGGTGGGAGCAGCCCCAGCATTTT
CASSGRGGWEQPQHF
>TRBJ1-3|-|TRBV9|once
TGTGCCAGCAGCGTAGCTACTGGGCCTGCTGGAAACACCATATATTTT
CASSVATGPAGNTIYF
>TRBJ1-2|-|TRBV7-2|once
TGTGCCAGCAGCTCCGGGGTGAACTATGGCTACACCTTC
CASSSGVNYGYTF
>TRBJ2-3|-|TRBV5-1|-
TGCGCCAGCAGCTTAGGGACTAGCACAGATACGCAGTATTTT
CASSLGTSTDTQYF
>TRBJ2-2|-|TRBV7-3|-
TGTGCCAGCAGCTTAGCCGCCACGAACACCGGGGAGCTGTTTTTT
CASSLAATNTGELFF
>TRBJ2-2|-|TRBV19|-
TGTGCCAGTAGTTTTAGACCAGCGCTCAGGACCGGGGAGCTGTTTTTT
CASSFRPALRTGELFF
>TRBJ2-7|-|TRBV27|-
TGTGCCAGCAGTTTGGACTTAGCCAACTCCTACGAGCAGTACTTC
CASSLDLANSYEQYF
>TRBJ1-1|TRBD1|TRBV6-5|-
TGTGCCAGCAGTTATAAGGTTACAGGGGCATTTCGGACTTTCTTT
CASSYKVTGAFRTFF
>TRBJ2-3|TRBD1|TRBV28|-
TGTGCCAGCAGTTTAAGACAGGGAAGCACAGATACGCAGTATTTT
CASSLRQGSTDTQYF
>TRBJ2-7|TRBD2|TRBV6-5|-
TGTGCCAGCAGTTACGGCGGGGGGGCCGTGTCCTACGAGCAGTACTTC
CASSYGGGAVSYEQYF
>TRBJ1-6|-|TRBV9|-
TGTGCCAGCAGCGTAGCTGGGCAGGGTAGTTCACCCCTCCACTTT
CASSVAGQGSSPLHF
>TRBJ2-2|TRBD1|TRBV6-6|-
TGTGCCAGCAGTTACTTAACAGGGGTGAACACCGGGGAGCTGTTTTTT
CASSYLTGVNTGELFF
>TRBJ2-7|-|TRBV27|-
TGTGCCAGCAGTTTAAACGGCGGACCCACCTACGAGCAGTACTTC
CASSLNGGPTYEQYF
>TRBJ1-3|-|TRBV7-2|-
TGTGCCAGCAGCCAACGACGAGGGGCTGGAAACACCATATATTTT
CASSQRRGAGNTIYF
>TRBJ1-4|-|TRBV28|-
TGTGCCAGCAGGAAATACGGGGGGGATGAAAAACTGTTTTTT
CASRKYGGDEKLFF
>TRBJ2-3|TRBD2|TRBV4-3|-
TGCGCCAGCAGCCAAGCCCTCATAGCGCGGGGGGCCACAGATACGCAGTATTTT
CASSQALIARGATDTQYF
>TRBJ1-4|-|TRBV27|-
TGTGCCAGCAGTTCCCCCGGGGGCGGTAATGAAAAACTGTTTTTT
CASSSPGGGNEKLFF
>TRBJ2-1|-|TRBV14|-
TGTGCCAGCAGCCAAGAGGGGGGCGGCTTCTACAATGAGCAGTTCTTC
CASSQEGGGFYNEQFF
>TRBJ2-3|-|TRBV28|-
TGTGCCAGCAGTCGTACCACAGGGCTCGGGACGCAGTATTTT
CASSRTTGLGTQYF
>TRBJ1-5|-|TRBV6-1|once
TGTGCCAGCAGTGATCAGGGATCGGGCAATCAGCCCCAGCATTTT
CASSDQGSGNQPQHF
>TRBJ2-3|TRBD2|TRBV7-8|-
TGTGCCAGCAGCTTGTCGGGACTAGCGGGAGGGGATACGCAGTATTTT
CASSLSGLAGGDTQYF
>TRBJ1-2|-|TRBV6-1|-
TGTGCCAGCAGTGAAGGTTCCACAGATCTCTATGGCTACACCTTC
CASSEGSTDLYGYTF
>TRBJ1-3|-|TRBV27|-
TGTGCCAGCTCATCCGGGGCAAGCTCTGGAAACACCATATATTTT
CASSSGASSGNTIYF